The T cell receptor beta chain under discussion was sequenced for a study of shared clonotypes between healthy human individuals. Study-level background: The study enrolled two women and a few men aged 18 to 49. Three CD4 naive, three CD4 memory, two CD8 naive and one CD8 memory plate were used per donor.

Germline V gene data show CDR1 as LNHDA and CDR2 as SQIVND (reference sequence). The CDR3 runs 16 residues. Trimming cost V 0 bases and J 6 bases, with 17 bases left between them. Concerning this clone: What it recognizes is unknown.

The naive CD8 subset, CD45RO-negative cells positively selected for CCR7, excluded terminally differentiated effector memory CD45RA+ cells. Whole-study results and caveats: As a rule, naive subsets had a larger estimated richness than memory subsets. The study found lower generation probabilities in non-shared clonotypes than in those shared by all four donors.

The table came from immunoSEQ multiplex PCR; TCRdb's copy has only in-frame clones and leaves some out. The sample includes under 1 million clones, 95% to 97% seen only once; the top ten take less than 0.25%. V gene TRBV19 combines with J gene TRBJ1-2, with D tentatively TRBD1 (6 bases). The sequencing sample was made of naive CD8+ T cells sorted from blood. This TCR derives from a man aged 25 to 40 in good health. The CDR3 DNA reads TGTGCCAGTAGTATAGATCGTTCCAGGGGATCGGATGGCTACACCTTC. It specifies CASSIDRSRGSDGYTF.